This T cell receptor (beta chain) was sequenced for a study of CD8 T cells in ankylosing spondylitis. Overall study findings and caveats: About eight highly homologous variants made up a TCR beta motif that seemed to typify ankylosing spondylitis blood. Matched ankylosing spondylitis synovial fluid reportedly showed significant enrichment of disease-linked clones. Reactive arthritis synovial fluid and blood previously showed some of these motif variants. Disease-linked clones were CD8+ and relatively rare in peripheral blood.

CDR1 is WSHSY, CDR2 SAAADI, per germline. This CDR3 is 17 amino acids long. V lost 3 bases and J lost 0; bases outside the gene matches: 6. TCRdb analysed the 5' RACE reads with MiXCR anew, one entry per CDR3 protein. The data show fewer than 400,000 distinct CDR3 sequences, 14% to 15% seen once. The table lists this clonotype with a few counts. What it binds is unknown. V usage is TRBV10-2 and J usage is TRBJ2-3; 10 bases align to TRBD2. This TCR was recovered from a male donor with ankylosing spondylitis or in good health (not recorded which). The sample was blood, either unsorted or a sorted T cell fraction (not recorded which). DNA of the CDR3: TGCGCCAGCAGTGAAAGCGGGGGGGGGACCAGCACAGATACGCAGTATTTT. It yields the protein CASSESGGGTSTDTQYF.